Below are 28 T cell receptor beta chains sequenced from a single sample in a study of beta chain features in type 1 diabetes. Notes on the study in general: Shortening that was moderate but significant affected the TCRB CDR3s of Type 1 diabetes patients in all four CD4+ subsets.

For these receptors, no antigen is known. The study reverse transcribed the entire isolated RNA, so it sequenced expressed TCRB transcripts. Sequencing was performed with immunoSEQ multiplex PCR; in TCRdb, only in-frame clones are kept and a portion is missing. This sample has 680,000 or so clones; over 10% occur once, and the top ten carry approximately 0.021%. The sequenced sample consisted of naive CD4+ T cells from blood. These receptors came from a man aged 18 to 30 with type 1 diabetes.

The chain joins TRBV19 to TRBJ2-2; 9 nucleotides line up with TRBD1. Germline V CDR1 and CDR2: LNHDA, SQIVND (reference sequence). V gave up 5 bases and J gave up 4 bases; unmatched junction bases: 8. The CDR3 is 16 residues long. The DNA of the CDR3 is TGTGCCAGTAGTTTACAGGGGGCACGGGGCACCGGGGAGCTGTTTTTT. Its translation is CASSLQGARGTGELFF.

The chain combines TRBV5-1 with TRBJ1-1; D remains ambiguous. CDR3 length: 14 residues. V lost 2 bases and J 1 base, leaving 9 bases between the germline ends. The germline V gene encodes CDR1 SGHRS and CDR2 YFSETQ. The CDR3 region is CASSFARPNTEAFF. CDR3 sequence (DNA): TGCGCCAGCAGCTTTGCGAGACCGAACACTGAAGCTTTCTTT.

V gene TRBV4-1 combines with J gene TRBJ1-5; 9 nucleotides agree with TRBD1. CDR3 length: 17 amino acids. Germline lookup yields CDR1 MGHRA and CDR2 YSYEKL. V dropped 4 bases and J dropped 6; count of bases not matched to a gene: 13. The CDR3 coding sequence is TGCGCCAGCAGCCGGATATTGGCCCAACAGGGGGCTCAGCCCCAGCATTTT. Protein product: CASSRILAQQGAQPQHF.

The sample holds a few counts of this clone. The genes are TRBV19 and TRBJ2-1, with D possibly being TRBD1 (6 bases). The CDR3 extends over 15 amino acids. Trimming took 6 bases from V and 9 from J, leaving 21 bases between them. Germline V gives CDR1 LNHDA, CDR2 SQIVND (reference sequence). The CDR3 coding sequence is TGTGCCAGTAGATCGCAGGGGACGACCTCAGGTGAGCAGTTCTTC. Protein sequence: CASRSQGTTSGEQFF.

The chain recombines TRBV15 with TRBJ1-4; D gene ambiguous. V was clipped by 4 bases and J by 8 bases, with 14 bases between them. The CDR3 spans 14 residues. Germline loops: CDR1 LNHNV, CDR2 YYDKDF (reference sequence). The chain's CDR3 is CATSKSREREKLFF. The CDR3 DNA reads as TGTGCCACCAGCAAGAGTAGGGAAAGAGAAAAACTGTTTTTT.

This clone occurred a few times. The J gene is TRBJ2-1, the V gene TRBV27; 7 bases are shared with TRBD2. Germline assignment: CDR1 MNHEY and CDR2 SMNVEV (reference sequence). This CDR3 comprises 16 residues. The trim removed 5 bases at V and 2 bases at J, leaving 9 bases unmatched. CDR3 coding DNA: TGTGCCAGCAGTCCCCGTGGTGCGGGGGCCTACAATGAGCAGTTCTTC. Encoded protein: CASSPRGAGAYNEQFF.

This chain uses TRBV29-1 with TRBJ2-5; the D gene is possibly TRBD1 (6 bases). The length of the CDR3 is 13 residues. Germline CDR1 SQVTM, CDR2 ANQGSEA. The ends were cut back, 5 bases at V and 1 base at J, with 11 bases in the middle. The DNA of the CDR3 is TGCAGCGTTCTAAGACAGGTCCAAGAGACCCAGTACTTC. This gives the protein CSVLRQVQETQYF. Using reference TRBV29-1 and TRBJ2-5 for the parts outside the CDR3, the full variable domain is SAVISQKPSRDICQRGTSLTIQCQVDSQVTMMFWYRQQPGQSLTLIATANQGSEATYESGFVIDKFPISRPNLTFSTLTVSNMSPEDSSIYLCSVLRQVQETQYFGPGTRLLVL.

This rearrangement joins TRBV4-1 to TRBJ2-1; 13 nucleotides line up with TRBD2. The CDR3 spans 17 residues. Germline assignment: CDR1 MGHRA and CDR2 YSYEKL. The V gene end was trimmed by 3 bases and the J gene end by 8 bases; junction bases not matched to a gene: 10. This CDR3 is CASSHGRLAGGSDEQFF. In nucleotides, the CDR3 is TGCGCCAGCAGCCATGGACGACTAGCGGGGGGTTCCGATGAGCAGTTCTTC.

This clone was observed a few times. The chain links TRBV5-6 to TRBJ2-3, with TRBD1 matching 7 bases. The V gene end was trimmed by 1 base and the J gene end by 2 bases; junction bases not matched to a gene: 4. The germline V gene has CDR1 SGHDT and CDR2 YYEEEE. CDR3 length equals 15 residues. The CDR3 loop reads CASSLRGPSTDTQYF. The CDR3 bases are TGTGCCAGCAGCTTGAGGGGGCCCTCCACAGATACGCAGTATTTT.

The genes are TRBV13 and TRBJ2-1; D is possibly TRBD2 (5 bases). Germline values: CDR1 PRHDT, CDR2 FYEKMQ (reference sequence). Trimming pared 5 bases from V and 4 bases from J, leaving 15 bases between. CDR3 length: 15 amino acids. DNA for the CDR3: TGTGCCAGCAGCCCGAGACTACAAATTTACAATGAGCAGTTCTTC. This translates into CASSPRLQIYNEQFF.

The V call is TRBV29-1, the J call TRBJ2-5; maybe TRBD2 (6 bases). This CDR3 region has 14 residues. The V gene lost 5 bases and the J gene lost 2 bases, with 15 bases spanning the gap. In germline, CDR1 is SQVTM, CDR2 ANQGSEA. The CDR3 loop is CSVYFRDFQETQYF. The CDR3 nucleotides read TGCAGCGTTTATTTCCGGGACTTTCAAGAGACCCAGTACTTC.

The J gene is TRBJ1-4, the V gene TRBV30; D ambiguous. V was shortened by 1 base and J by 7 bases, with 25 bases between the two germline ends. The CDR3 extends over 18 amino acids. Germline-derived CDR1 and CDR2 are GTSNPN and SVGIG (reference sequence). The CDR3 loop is CAWSAWGKAVIRGEKLFF. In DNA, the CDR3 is TGTGCCTGGAGTGCGTGGGGTAAGGCAGTCATACGCGGTGAAAAACTGTTTTTT.

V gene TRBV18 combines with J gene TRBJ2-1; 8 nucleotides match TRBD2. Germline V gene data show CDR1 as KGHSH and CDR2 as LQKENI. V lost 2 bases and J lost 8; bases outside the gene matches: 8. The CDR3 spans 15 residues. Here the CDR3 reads CASSPVGGVSDEQFF. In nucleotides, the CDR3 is TGTGCCAGCTCACCAGTCGGGGGGGTTTCGGATGAGCAGTTCTTC.

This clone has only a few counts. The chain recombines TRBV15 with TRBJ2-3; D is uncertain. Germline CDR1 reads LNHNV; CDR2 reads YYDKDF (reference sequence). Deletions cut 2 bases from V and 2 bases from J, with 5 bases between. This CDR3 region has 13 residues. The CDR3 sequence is CATSRPFTDTQYF. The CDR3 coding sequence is TGTGCCACCAGCAGACCGTTCACAGATACGCAGTATTTT.

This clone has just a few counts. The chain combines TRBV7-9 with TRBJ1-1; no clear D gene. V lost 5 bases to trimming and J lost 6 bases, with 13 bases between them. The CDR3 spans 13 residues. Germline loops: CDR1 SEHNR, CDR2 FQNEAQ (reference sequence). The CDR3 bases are TGTGCCAGCAGCCCTGTCGGGCTATCTGAAGCTTTCTTT. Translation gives CASSPVGLSEAFF.

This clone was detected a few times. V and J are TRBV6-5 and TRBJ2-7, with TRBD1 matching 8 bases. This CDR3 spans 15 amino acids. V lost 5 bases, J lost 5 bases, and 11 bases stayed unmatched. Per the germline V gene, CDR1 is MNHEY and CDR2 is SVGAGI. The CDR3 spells CASSVTGQGFHEQYF. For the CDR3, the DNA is TGTGCCAGCAGTGTAACTGGACAGGGTTTTCACGAGCAGTACTTC.

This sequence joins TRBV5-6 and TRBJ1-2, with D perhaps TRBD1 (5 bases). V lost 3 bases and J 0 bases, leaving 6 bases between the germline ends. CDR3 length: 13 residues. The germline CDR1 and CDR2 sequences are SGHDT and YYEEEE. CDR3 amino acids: CASSWGTNYGYTF. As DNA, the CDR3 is TGTGCCAGCAGCTGGGGGACTAACTATGGCTACACCTTC.

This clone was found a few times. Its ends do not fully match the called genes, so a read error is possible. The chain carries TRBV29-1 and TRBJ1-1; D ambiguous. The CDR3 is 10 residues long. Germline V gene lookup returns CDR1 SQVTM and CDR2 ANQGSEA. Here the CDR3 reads CSGEETEAFF. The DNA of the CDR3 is TGCAGCGGTGAAGAAACTGAAGCTTTCTTT.

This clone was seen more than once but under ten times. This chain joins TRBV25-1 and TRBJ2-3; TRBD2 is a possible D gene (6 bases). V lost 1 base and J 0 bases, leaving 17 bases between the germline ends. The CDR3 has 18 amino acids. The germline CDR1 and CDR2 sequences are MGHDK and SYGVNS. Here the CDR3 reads CASSEFSGRIASTDTQYF. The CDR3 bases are TGTGCCAGCAGTGAATTTTCAGGGAGGATTGCTAGCACAGATACGCAGTATTTT.

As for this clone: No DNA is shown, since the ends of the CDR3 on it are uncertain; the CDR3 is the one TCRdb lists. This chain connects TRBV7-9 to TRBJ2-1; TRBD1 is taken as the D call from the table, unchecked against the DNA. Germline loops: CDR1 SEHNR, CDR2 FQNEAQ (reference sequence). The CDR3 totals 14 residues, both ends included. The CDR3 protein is CASSFGQGTVNEFF.

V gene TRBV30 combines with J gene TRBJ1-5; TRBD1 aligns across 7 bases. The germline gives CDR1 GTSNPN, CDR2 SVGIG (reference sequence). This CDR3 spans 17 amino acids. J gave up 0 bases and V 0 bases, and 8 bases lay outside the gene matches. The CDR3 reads CAWSVNRGSYSNQPQHF. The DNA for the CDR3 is TGTGCCTGGAGTGTAAACAGGGGATCGTATAGCAATCAGCCCCAGCATTTT.

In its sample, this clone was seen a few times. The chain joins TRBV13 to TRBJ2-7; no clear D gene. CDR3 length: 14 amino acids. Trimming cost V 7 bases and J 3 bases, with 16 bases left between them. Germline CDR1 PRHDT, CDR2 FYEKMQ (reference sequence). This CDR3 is CASIQRSLGYEQYF. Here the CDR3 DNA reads TGTGCCAGCATCCAAAGATCCCTCGGCTACGAGCAGTACTTC. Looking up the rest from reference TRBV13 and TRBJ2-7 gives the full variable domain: AAGVIQSPRHLIKEKRETATLKCYPIPRHDTVYWYQQGPGQDPQFLISFYEKMQSDKGSIPDRFSAQQFSDYHSELNMSSLELGDSALYFCASIQRSLGYEQYFGPGTRLTVT.

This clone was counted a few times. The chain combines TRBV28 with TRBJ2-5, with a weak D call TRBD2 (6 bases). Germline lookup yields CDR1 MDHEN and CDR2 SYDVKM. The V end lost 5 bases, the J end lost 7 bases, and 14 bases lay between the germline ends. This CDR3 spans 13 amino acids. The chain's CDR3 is CASSPPAGGTQYF. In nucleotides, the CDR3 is TGTGCCAGCAGTCCCCCAGCGGGCGGGACCCAGTACTTC.

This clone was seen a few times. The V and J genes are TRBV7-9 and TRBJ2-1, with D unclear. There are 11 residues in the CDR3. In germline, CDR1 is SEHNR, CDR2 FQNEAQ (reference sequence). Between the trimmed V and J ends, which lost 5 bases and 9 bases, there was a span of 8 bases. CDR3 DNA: TGTGCCAGCAGCCCGGAAGGTGAGCAGTTCTTC. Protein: CASSPEGEQFF. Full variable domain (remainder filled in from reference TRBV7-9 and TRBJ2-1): DTGVSQNPRHKITKRGQNVTFRCDPISEHNRLYWYRQTLGQGPEFLTYFQNEAQLEKSRLLSDRFSAERPKGSFSTLEIQRTEQGDSAMYLCASSPEGEQFFGPGTRLTVL.

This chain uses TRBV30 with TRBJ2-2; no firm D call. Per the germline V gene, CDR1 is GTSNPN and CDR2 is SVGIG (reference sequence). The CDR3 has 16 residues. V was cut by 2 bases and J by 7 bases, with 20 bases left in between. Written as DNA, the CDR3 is TGTGCCTGGAGTACTTTCCTGTCGTCCTTCCGCGGGGAGCTGTTTTTT. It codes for CAWSTFLSSFRGELFF. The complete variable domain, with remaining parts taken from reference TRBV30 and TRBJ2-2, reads SQTIHQWPATLVQPVGSPLSLECTVEGTSNPNLYWYRQAAGRGLQLLFYSVGIGQISSEVPQNLSASRPQDRQFILSSKKLLLSDSGFYLCAWSTFLSSFRGELFFGEGSRLTVL.

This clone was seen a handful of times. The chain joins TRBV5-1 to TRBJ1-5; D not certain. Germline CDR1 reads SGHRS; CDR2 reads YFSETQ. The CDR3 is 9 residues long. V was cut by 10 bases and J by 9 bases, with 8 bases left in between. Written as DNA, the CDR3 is TGCGCCTGGCGGTTGCCCCAGCATTTT. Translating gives CAWRLPQHF.

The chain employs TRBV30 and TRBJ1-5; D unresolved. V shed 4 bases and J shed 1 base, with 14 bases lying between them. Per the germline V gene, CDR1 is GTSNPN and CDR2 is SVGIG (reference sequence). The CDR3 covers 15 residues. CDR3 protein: CAWTKQGLSNQPQHF. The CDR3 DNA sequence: TGTGCCTGGACCAAACAAGGGTTGAGCAATCAGCCCCAGCATTTT. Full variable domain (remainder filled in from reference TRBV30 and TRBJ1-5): SQTIHQWPATLVQPVGSPLSLECTVEGTSNPNLYWYRQAAGRGLQLLFYSVGIGQISSEVPQNLSASRPQDRQFILSSKKLLLSDSGFYLCAWTKQGLSNQPQHFGDGTRLSIL.

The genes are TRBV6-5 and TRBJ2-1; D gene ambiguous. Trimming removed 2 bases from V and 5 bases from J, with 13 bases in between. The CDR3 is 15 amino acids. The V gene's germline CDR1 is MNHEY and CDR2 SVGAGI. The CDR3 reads CASSYGSIRDNEQFF. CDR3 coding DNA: TGTGCCAGCAGTTACGGGTCGATCCGTGACAATGAGCAGTTCTTC.